These 32 T cell receptor beta chains were sequenced from one sample in a study of T-cell memory formation after mild COVID-19 (dated by TCRdb to the early 2020s). Library prep was done by 5' RACE. Sequenced using an Illumina NovaSeq 6000. TCRdb reworked the public reads: Q25 trimming with fastp, MiXCR clone assembly, productive beta chains retained. Merged by CDR3 protein, the rows form single entries marked with the most common genes and DNA. The sample table records 120,000 or so distinct CDR3 sequences; approximately 17% of these occur just once. Clones ranked in the top ten supply 5% to 5.5% of the sample. Sequenced material: PBMCs or a T cell subset sorted from them (not recorded which). The origin of the receptors is a man aged 18 to 30 who had mild COVID-19 (a few samples of this study predate the infection). The sample titles of this study are shuffled in the database, so cell type and time point are left out; the donor was told from shared clones.

This clonotype has at least ten counts. V and J are TRBV9 and TRBJ2-2; possible D gene TRBD2, 5 bases. The CDR3 sequence is 13 residues long. The V gene lost 6 bases and the J gene lost 1 base, with 7 bases spanning the gap. CDR1 and CDR2 from the germline V gene are SGDLS and YYNGEE. In DNA form, the CDR3 reads TGTGCCAGCACCCGGGAGAACACCGGGGAGCTGTTTTTT. Its protein product is CASTRENTGELFF.

The chain is built from TRBV28 and TRBJ1-1; 7 bases are shared with TRBD1. Germline values: CDR1 MDHEN, CDR2 SYDVKM. V gave up 5 bases and J gave up 10 bases; unmatched junction bases: 13. The CDR3 has 14 amino acids. CDR3: CASSQQGIFVGAFF. For the CDR3, the DNA is TGTGCCAGCAGTCAACAGGGGATCTTTGTAGGAGCTTTCTTT.

This clonotype was counted many times. V usage is TRBV6-2 or TRBV6-3 and J usage is TRBJ2-1; D call uncertain. Germline CDR1 is MNHEY and CDR2 is SVGEGT. The V and J ends lost 2 bases and 0 bases respectively, with 8 bases between them. The CDR3 runs to 15 residues. In DNA, the CDR3 is TGTGCCAGCAGTTACCGGTGGTCCTCCTACAATGAGCAGTTCTTC. This gives the protein CASSYRWSSYNEQFF.

The genes are TRBV9 and TRBJ2-3; 9 nucleotides line up with TRBD1. Germline CDR1 SGDLS, CDR2 YYNGEE. The CDR3 sequence is 13 residues long. With V trimmed by 3 bases and J by 8 bases, 4 bases remained unmatched. The CDR3 here is CASSGTGGGTQYF. The CDR3 region has the DNA TGTGCCAGCAGCGGAACAGGGGGCGGTACGCAGTATTTT. Looking up the rest from reference TRBV9 and TRBJ2-3 gives the full variable domain: DSGVTQTPKHLITATGQRVTLRCSPRSGDLSVYWYQQSLDQGLQFLIQYYNGEERAKGNILERFSAQQFPDLHSELNLSSLELGDSALYFCASSGTGGGTQYFGPGTRLTVL.

This clonotype was counted a few times. This chain connects TRBV5-1 to TRBJ2-5; 11 positions match TRBD2. Germline V gene data show CDR1 as SGHRS and CDR2 as YFSETQ. The CDR3 length is 16 residues. After removal of 4 bases from V and 4 bases from J, the junction contained 9 bases not matched to a gene. CDR3 DNA: TGCGCCAGCAGCACGATGACTAGCGGGGTAGCAGAGACCCAGTACTTC. Residues: CASSTMTSGVAETQYF.

The chain links TRBV5-1 to TRBJ2-5; D gene unclear. V gave up 7 bases and J gave up 0 bases, with 10 bases separating them. The CDR3 spans 13 residues. The V gene's germline CDR1 is SGHRS and CDR2 YFSETQ. The CDR3: CASHDTYQETQYF. CDR3 nucleotides: TGCGCCAGCCACGATACGTACCAAGAGACCCAGTACTTC.

The J gene is TRBJ1-5, the V gene TRBV29-1; TRBD1 agrees at 9 bases. V shed 7 bases and J 5 bases; nucleotides not matched to a gene: 6. The CDR3 has 13 amino acids. The germline V gene encodes CDR1 SQVTM and CDR2 ANQGSEA. In DNA form, the CDR3 reads TGCAGCGCCGGGACAGGGCTCCATCAGCCCCAGCATTTT. It codes for CSAGTGLHQPQHF.

J is TRBJ1-5 and V is TRBV9; D gene ambiguous. The germline CDR1 and CDR2 sequences are SGDLS and YYNGEE. This CDR3 contains 13 residues. V was pared by 0 bases and J by 6 bases, with 7 bases between. The CDR3 is CASSVDIGQPQHF. The DNA of the CDR3 is TGTGCCAGCAGCGTAGATATCGGTCAGCCCCAGCATTTT. The full variable domain, completed using reference TRBV9 and TRBJ1-5, is DSGVTQTPKHLITATGQRVTLRCSPRSGDLSVYWYQQSLDQGLQFLIQYYNGEERAKGNILERFSAQQFPDLHSELNLSSLELGDSALYFCASSVDIGQPQHFGDGTRLSIL.

The gene calls are TRBV15 and TRBJ2-7; 7 bases fit TRBD2. Germline CDR1 reads LNHNV; CDR2 reads YYDKDF (reference sequence). Trimming removed 0 bases from V and 4 bases from J; junction bases left unmatched: 6. The CDR3 consists of 15 residues. CDR3 nucleotides: TGTGCCACCAGCAGAGAGCGGGGGACCCTTTACGAGCAGTACTTC. Protein product: CATSRERGTLYEQYF.

This clonotype was recorded a few times. This rearrangement joins TRBV11-3 to TRBJ2-3; perhaps TRBD1 as D (5 bases). V lost 5 bases, J lost 8 bases, and 17 bases lay in between. The V gene's germline CDR1 is SGHNT and CDR2 YENEEA. CDR3 length: 14 residues. Here the CDR3 DNA reads TGTGCCAGCAGCCTGACCCAGGGTACGGCTACGCAGTATTTT. Amino acids: CASSLTQGTATQYF.

This clonotype was picked up a small number of times. V usage is TRBV25-1 and J usage is TRBJ2-3; unclear D gene. Trimming left V 6 bases short and J 3 bases short, with 19 bases between. Germline V gives CDR1 MGHDK, CDR2 SYGVNS. The CDR3 extends over 16 amino acids. In DNA form, the CDR3 reads TGTGCCAGCAGCCCTTCCTATGCCCCGTTAACAGATACGCAGTATTTT. Encoded protein: CASSPSYAPLTDTQYF.

This clonotype has at least ten counts. The chain employs TRBV4-1 and TRBJ2-3; TRBD1 matches at 7 bases. The CDR3 has 15 residues. Germline lookup yields CDR1 MGHRA and CDR2 YSYEKL. V dropped 4 bases and J dropped 4; count of bases not matched to a gene: 8. The CDR3 sequence: CASSRPGTVSDTQYF. The CDR3 DNA follows: TGCGCCAGCAGCCGTCCCGGGACAGTTTCAGATACGCAGTATTTT.

This chain joins TRBV13 and TRBJ2-7; TRBD1 matches at 7 bases. Germline assignment: CDR1 PRHDT and CDR2 FYEKMQ (reference sequence). Trimming cost V 4 bases and J 1 base; bases outside gene matches: 4. The CDR3 loop spans 14 amino acids. CDR3 nucleotides: TGTGCCAGCAGCTCGACAGGGACGTCCTACGAGCAGTACTTC. It yields the protein CASSSTGTSYEQYF.

This clonotype was detected only a few times. The rearrangement links TRBV3-1 to TRBJ2-3; TRBD2 is a possible D gene (6 bases). The CDR3 is made up of 16 amino acids. V lost 1 base to trimming and J lost 2 bases, with 13 bases between them. Germline assignment: CDR1 LGHDT and CDR2 YNNKEL (reference sequence). CDR3 residues: CASSQGRDSFTDTQYF. CDR3 sequence (DNA): TGTGCCAGCAGCCAAGGCAGGGACTCCTTCACAGATACGCAGTATTTT.

The gene calls are TRBV10-3 and TRBJ1-1; weak D call: TRBD1 (5 bases). The CDR3 has 15 residues. Deletions cut 6 bases from V and 4 bases from J, with 18 bases between. Looked up from germline, CDR1 is ENHRY and CDR2 is SYGVKD. The CDR3 DNA sequence: TGTGCCATCAGAGGGGATGGGGGAAGGGGCACTGAAGCTTTCTTT. Translation gives CAIRGDGGRGTEAFF.

Only a few counts were recorded for this clonotype. This chain connects TRBV24-1 to TRBJ2-7, with a tentative D call TRBD1 (6 bases). V gave up 0 bases and J gave up 4 bases, with 12 bases separating them. Germline V gene data show CDR1 as KGHDR and CDR2 as SFDVKD. The CDR3 loop spans 15 amino acids. For the CDR3, the DNA is TGTGCCACCAGTGATTTGTACCCAGGGGCTTACGAGCAGTACGTC. The encoded protein is CATSDLYPGAYEQYV.

There are a few counts of this clonotype. The genes are TRBV7-9 and TRBJ1-1, with D hard to call. V shed 2 bases and J shed 4 bases, with 5 bases lying between them. The CDR3 contains 12 residues. Germline lookup yields CDR1 SEHNR and CDR2 FQNEAQ (reference sequence). The CDR3 reads CASSLSSTEAFF. The DNA for the CDR3 is TGTGCCAGCAGCTTAAGTTCCACTGAAGCTTTCTTT.

The chain has TRBV7-3 and TRBJ2-3, with 8 nucleotides matching TRBD1. Germline values: CDR1 SGHTA, CDR2 FQGTGA. Trimming removed 3 bases from V and 4 bases from J; junction bases left unmatched: 6. The CDR3 runs to 15 residues. The CDR3 region has the DNA TGTGCCAGCAGCTTTAACCAGGGGGCGTCAGATACGCAGTATTTT. It yields the protein CASSFNQGASDTQYF.

This chain links TRBV5-1 with TRBJ2-3; TRBD1 is a possible D gene (5 bases). The length of the CDR3 is 14 residues. Germline lookup yields CDR1 SGHRS and CDR2 YFSETQ. V was shortened by 0 bases and J by 2 bases, with 7 bases between the two germline ends. CDR3 region: CASSLVDTTDTQYF. The CDR3 DNA reads as TGCGCCAGCAGCTTGGTGGACACCACAGATACGCAGTATTTT.

This clonotype appeared many times. A junction boundary mismatches the germline segment, possibly from a read error. The V and J genes are TRBV5-1 and TRBJ2-5; D remains ambiguous. Germline CDR1 is SGHRS and CDR2 is YFSETQ. The CDR3 totals 11 residues. DNA of the CDR3: TGTGCCAGCAGCTTGGTAGAGACCCAGTACTTC. It specifies CASSLVETQYF.

This clonotype has just a few counts. The chain links TRBV7-2 to TRBJ1-1, with D perhaps matching TRBD1 (5 bases). V was shortened by 8 bases and J by 6 bases, with 19 bases between the two germline ends. Germline CDR1 is SGHTA and CDR2 is FQGNSA. The CDR3 totals 14 residues. The CDR3: CASRAGTAAAEAFF. For the CDR3, the DNA is TGTGCCAGCCGGGCGGGGACGGCGGCCGCTGAAGCTTTCTTT.

This clonotype occurred a few times. The V call is TRBV12-3 or TRBV12-4, the J call TRBJ1-1, with D perhaps matching TRBD1 (6 bases). The CDR3 is 14 residues long. V lost 5 bases to trimming and J lost 5 bases, with 15 bases between them. The CDR3 loop is CASSPRGGQTEAFF. The CDR3 DNA is TGTGCCAGCAGTCCCCGGGGGGGGCAGACTGAAGCTTTCTTT.

This clonotype has more than one count but fewer than ten. The chain carries TRBV6-6 and TRBJ2-7; TRBD1 agrees at 10 bases. The CDR3 totals 13 residues. V shed 10 bases, J shed 2 bases, and the junction held 5 bases outside the gene matches. Per the germline V gene, CDR1 is MNHNY and CDR2 is SVGAGI (reference sequence). The CDR3 is CATRQGATYEQYV. The CDR3 DNA sequence: TGTGCCACCCGACAGGGGGCCACCTACGAGCAGTACGTC.

This clonotype was observed a handful of times. The CDR3 nucleotides are TGCAGTGCTAGAGATTACCAGGGAGATCAGCCCCAGCATTTT. Protein: CSARDYQGDQPQHF. The V call is TRBV20-1, the J call TRBJ1-5, with a possible D match to TRBD1 (5 bases). The CDR3 totals 14 residues. V gave up 0 bases and J gave up 5 bases, with 11 bases separating them. Germline values: CDR1 DFQATT, CDR2 SNEGSKA (reference sequence).

The genes are TRBV4-1 and TRBJ1-2; D is possibly TRBD1 (5 bases). V was clipped by 0 bases and J by 6 bases, with 17 bases between them. CDR1 and CDR2 (germline): MGHRA, YSYEKL. CDR3 length: 16 amino acids. CDR3 loop: CASSQEFPGGGNGYTF. CDR3 bases: TGCGCCAGCAGCCAAGAGTTTCCCGGGGGAGGGAATGGCTACACCTTC.

This chain joins TRBV4-3 and TRBJ1-3; weak D call: TRBD1 (5 bases). V lost 1 base to trimming and J lost 2 bases, with 6 bases between them. Looked up from germline, CDR1 is LGHNA and CDR2 is YSLEER. The CDR3 length is 14 residues. CDR3 nucleotide sequence: TGCGCCAGCAGCCAAGGCAGGGCTGGAAACACCATATATTTT. Translation gives CASSQGRAGNTIYF.

This clonotype occurred a few times. The chain links TRBV5-6 to TRBJ2-7, with TRBD1 matching over 7 bases. This CDR3 is 14 amino acids long. The germline V gene has CDR1 SGHDT and CDR2 YYEEEE. With V trimmed by 2 bases and J by 3 bases, 5 bases remained unmatched. This CDR3 is CASSFGTERYEQYF. CDR3 bases: TGTGCCAGCAGCTTCGGGACAGAGCGCTACGAGCAGTACTTC.

This clonotype is medium-sized. V gene TRBV24-1 combines with J gene TRBJ2-2; no firm D call. The germline V gene has CDR1 KGHDR and CDR2 SFDVKD. Trimming stripped 3 bases from V and 4 bases from J, with 11 bases between. This CDR3 has 15 residues. The CDR3 DNA follows: TGTGCCACCAGTGATAGGACCGAACCCACCGGGGAGCTGTTTTTT. This sequence encodes CATSDRTEPTGELFF.

The rearrangement uses TRBV19 and TRBJ1-2; maybe TRBD1 (6 bases). Germline assignment: CDR1 LNHDA and CDR2 SQIVND (reference sequence). This CDR3 contains 13 residues. V was clipped by 10 bases and J by 10 bases, with 22 bases between them. CDR3 loop: CATRWGRTASYTF. Written as DNA, the CDR3 is TGTGCCACCCGGTGGGGAAGGACAGCGTCCTACACCTTC.

This clonotype was counted only a few times. The chain uses TRBV9 and TRBJ1-4; possible D gene TRBD1, 5 bases. The ends were cut back, 4 bases at V and 3 bases at J, with 19 bases in the middle. The length of the CDR3 is 17 residues. In germline, CDR1 is SGDLS, CDR2 YYNGEE. The CDR3, as DNA: TGTGCCAGCAGCACCTCGAGGGGTGGCGGGGCTAATGAAAAACTGTTTTTT. Its protein is CASSTSRGGGANEKLFF.

This chain links TRBV7-8 with TRBJ1-4; D is perhaps TRBD1 (5 bases). The CDR3 loop spans 15 amino acids. The V gene's germline CDR1 is SGHVS and CDR2 FQNEAQ. Deletions cut 1 base from V and 5 bases from J, with 11 bases between. The CDR3 sequence is CASSLGSAGNEKLFF. The CDR3, as DNA: TGTGCCAGCAGCTTAGGGTCGGCAGGGAATGAAAAACTGTTTTTT. Filled out from reference TRBV7-8 and TRBJ1-4, the complete variable domain reads GAGVSQSPRYKVAKRGQDVALRCDPISGHVSLFWYQQALGQGPEFLTYFQNEAQLDKSGLPSDRFFAERPEGSVSTLKIQRTQQEDSAVYLCASSLGSAGNEKLFFGSGTQLSVL.

The DNA of the CDR3 is TGTGCCACCAGCAGAGATACAGGAGCAGGTCAGCCCCAGCATTTT. This sequence encodes CATSRDTGAGQPQHF. The chain employs TRBV15 and TRBJ1-5; D may be TRBD1 (5 bases). Trimming removed 0 bases from V and 6 bases from J, with 12 bases in between. CDR1 is LNHNV, CDR2 YYDKDF, per germline (reference sequence). The CDR3 has 15 residues.